Below, 30 T cell receptor beta chains from the same sample are listed, as sequenced in a study of early T cells in non-severe SARS-CoV-2 infection (dated by TCRdb to the early 2020s). Library preparation was by 5' RACE. The run used a NextSeq 500. TCRdb reworked the public reads: Q25 trimming with fastp, MiXCR clone assembly, productive beta chains retained. CDR3 protein duplicates are merged, each entry listing the most common genes and DNA. This sample has tens of thousands of distinct CDR3 sequences in its table, and 10% of those were observed once. About 7.1% of the sample goes to the ten largest clones. The material sequenced was whole blood, taken at baseline. Every receptor here comes from an adult who was a healthcare worker with PCR-confirmed SARS-CoV-2 infection or an uninfected control (not recorded which).

The table lists this clonotype with many counts. This chain connects TRBV20-1 to TRBJ2-7; possible D gene TRBD2, 6 bases. Between the trimmed V and J ends, which lost 6 bases and 2 bases, there was a span of 14 bases. The CDR3 loop spans 13 amino acids. Germline-derived CDR1 and CDR2 are DFQATT and SNEGSKA (reference sequence). In DNA form, the CDR3 reads TGCAGTGCGACCAGGGACTCGACCTACGAGCAGTACTTC. Its translation is CSATRDSTYEQYF.

This sequence joins TRBV2 and TRBJ2-7; a weak D match, TRBD2 (5 bases). The CDR3 is 15 residues long. Germline V gene lookup returns CDR1 SNHLY and CDR2 FYNNEI. The V gene lost 2 bases and the J gene lost 1 base, with 12 bases spanning the gap. CDR3: CASSETLADSYEQYF. In DNA form, the CDR3 reads TGTGCCAGCAGTGAAACCCTAGCCGATTCCTACGAGCAGTACTTC.

V is TRBV6-6 and J is TRBJ1-1; D is perhaps TRBD1 (5 bases). CDR1 MNHNY and CDR2 SVGAGI come from the germline V gene (reference sequence). The CDR3 loop spans 14 amino acids. Trimming removed 2 bases at V and 3 bases at J, with 10 bases between. CDR3 sequence (DNA): TGTGCCAGCAGTTACGCGGGGCGAGACACTGAAGCTTTCTTT. As protein: CASSYAGRDTEAFF.

In this sample, this clonotype turned up many times. This sequence joins TRBV6-4 and TRBJ2-2, with 8 bases aligning to TRBD2. V shed 0 bases, J shed 3 bases, and the junction held 3 bases outside the gene matches. The CDR3 is made up of 16 amino acids. CDR1 and CDR2 from the germline V gene are MRHNA and SNTAGT. This chain's CDR3 is CASSDSAGGDTGELFF. CDR3 sequence (DNA): TGTGCCAGCAGTGACTCGGCGGGGGGCGACACCGGGGAGCTGTTTTTT.

The chain combines TRBV3-1 with TRBJ2-4, with 8 bases identical to TRBD2. V was pared by 4 bases and J by 0 bases, with 2 bases of the junction left unmatched. Germline assignment: CDR1 LGHDT and CDR2 YNNKEL (reference sequence). The length of the CDR3 is 15 residues. CDR3 region: CASSLSGVAKNIQYF. CDR3 in DNA: TGTGCCAGCAGCCTTAGCGGGGTAGCCAAAAACATTCAGTACTTC. Drawing the rest from reference TRBV3-1 and TRBJ2-4, the complete variable domain is DTAVSQTPKYLVTQMGNDKSIKCEQNLGHDTMYWYKQDSKKFLKIMFSYNNKELIINETVPNRFSPKSPDKAHLNLHINSLELGDSAVYFCASSLSGVAKNIQYFGAGTRLSVL.

Here the CDR3 DNA reads TGCGCCAGCAGCCAAGCCCCCTGGGACAGTAGCTACACCTTC. Residues: CASSQAPWDSSYTF. The chain is built from TRBV4-3 and TRBJ1-2, with 7 bases identical to TRBD1. J lost 9 bases, V lost 1 base, and 8 bases had no gene match. Germline V gene lookup returns CDR1 LGHNA and CDR2 YSLEER. The CDR3 has 14 residues.

The chain employs TRBV2 and TRBJ2-3; D may be TRBD1 (6 bases). Germline loops: CDR1 SNHLY, CDR2 FYNNEI. CDR3 size: 15 residues. Trimming took off 7 bases at V and 0 bases at J, with 14 bases between the two ends. The CDR3 loop is CASKKDSQSTDTQYF. The DNA of the CDR3 is TGTGCCAGCAAAAAGGACAGCCAAAGCACAGATACGCAGTATTTT.

In this sample, this clonotype turned up many times. The gene calls are TRBV27 and TRBJ1-5; 8 bases align to TRBD1. This CDR3 comprises 17 residues. The J segment lost 3 bases and the V segment lost 6 bases, leaving 13 bases of the junction unmatched. The germline V gene encodes CDR1 MNHEY and CDR2 SMNVEV (reference sequence). The CDR3 spells CASRQTGAGYPNQPQHF. CDR3 nucleotides: TGTGCCAGCAGACAGACAGGGGCCGGCTATCCCAATCAGCCCCAGCATTTT.

This clonotype was counted only a few times. This chain connects TRBV7-9 to TRBJ1-1; the D gene is possibly TRBD1 (5 bases). Looked up from germline, CDR1 is SEHNR and CDR2 is FQNEAQ (reference sequence). Trimming left V 2 bases short and J 4 bases short, with 17 bases between. This CDR3 spans 16 amino acids. The CDR3: CASSLTQGLARTEAFF. CDR3 nucleotides: TGTGCCAGCAGCTTAACCCAGGGTTTGGCTCGCACTGAAGCTTTCTTT. Full variable domain (missing parts from reference TRBV7-9 and TRBJ1-1): DTGVSQNPRHKITKRGQNVTFRCDPISEHNRLYWYRQTLGQGPEFLTYFQNEAQLEKSRLLSDRFSAERPKGSFSTLEIQRTEQGDSAMYLCASSLTQGLARTEAFFGQGTRLTVV.

This chain uses TRBV7-2 with TRBJ2-5, with 8 bases identical to TRBD2. Per germline, CDR1 SGHTA and CDR2 FQGNSA. CDR3 size: 17 residues. With 2 bases clipped from V and 7 bases from J, the junction kept 15 bases outside the gene matches. DNA for the CDR3: TGTGCCAGCAGCTTAACCCGAACACGAGGACTAGCCCCGACCCAGTACTTC. It is translated as CASSLTRTRGLAPTQYF.

This clonotype was seen at least ten times. V is TRBV2 and J is TRBJ1-1; no clear D. The length of the CDR3 is 13 residues. V lost 8 bases, J lost 2 bases, and 12 bases lay in between. Looked up from germline, CDR1 is SNHLY and CDR2 is FYNNEI. The CDR3 nucleotides read TGTGCCAGCGGTCGAGACGGTAACACTGAAGCTTTCTTT. It is translated as CASGRDGNTEAFF.

The gene calls are TRBV20-1 and TRBJ2-1; the D gene could be TRBD1 or TRBD2 (7 bases each). Germline lookup yields CDR1 DFQATT and CDR2 SNEGSKA (reference sequence). The CDR3 consists of 11 residues. The CDR3 region is CSAQGEGLEFF. The CDR3 DNA is TGCAGCGCCCAGGGGGAGGGCTTAGAGTTCTTC.

This clonotype was counted only a few times. The J gene is TRBJ2-1, the V gene TRBV19; 16 positions agree with TRBD2. Trimming at V came to 7 bases and at J to 10 bases, leaving 7 bases not matched to a gene. Per the germline V gene, CDR1 is LNHDA and CDR2 is SQIVND (reference sequence). CDR3 length: 15 residues. CDR3 in DNA: TGTGCCAGTACAATCTCGGGACTAGCGGGGGGGGAGCAGTTCTTC. It translates to CASTISGLAGGEQFF.

This clonotype occurred many times. This sequence joins TRBV5-1 and TRBJ2-3; D assignment may be TRBD1 or TRBD2 (7 bases each). Between the trimmed V and J ends, which lost 4 bases and 2 bases, there was a span of 17 bases. The CDR3 covers 16 residues. CDR1 and CDR2 from the germline V gene are SGHRS and YFSETQ. The CDR3 sequence is CASSKGGGSLTDTQYF. The DNA for the CDR3 is TGCGCCAGCAGCAAAGGGGGCGGGAGCCTCACAGATACGCAGTATTTT.

This clonotype has a handful of counts. The gene calls are TRBV6-5 and TRBJ2-7, with D tentatively TRBD1 (6 bases). Germline CDR1 is MNHEY and CDR2 is SVGAGI. The CDR3 consists of 17 residues. Trimming shortened V by 0 bases and J by 2 bases, and 17 bases separated the two germline ends. The CDR3 DNA is TGTGCCAGCAGTTACTCGTCGGGCAGGGGTGAACCCTACGAGCAGTACTTC. Translated, it gives CASSYSSGRGEPYEQYF.

The sample holds a few counts of this clonotype. The rearrangement uses TRBV12-3 or TRBV12-4 and TRBJ1-3, with a tentative D call TRBD1 (5 bases). With 5 bases removed from V and 0 bases from J, the gap between germline ends came to 14 bases. This CDR3 contains 16 residues. The CDR3 DNA is TGTGCCAGCAGTCGATCGGGGCCCAACTCTGGAAACACCATATATTTT. Translation gives CASSRSGPNSGNTIYF.

This clonotype was counted many times. The chain employs TRBV5-1 and TRBJ1-6, with D unclear. The CDR3 runs to 16 residues. Germline V CDR1 and CDR2: SGHRS, YFSETQ. The V and J ends lost 0 bases and 0 bases respectively, with 7 bases between them. CDR3 amino acids: CASSLDGNSYNSPLHF. Here the CDR3 DNA reads TGCGCCAGCAGCTTGGACGGAAACTCCTATAATTCACCCCTCCACTTT. Combining the CDR3 with reference TRBV5-1 and TRBJ1-6 gives the whole variable domain KAGVTQTPRYLIKTRGQQVTLSCSPISGHRSVSWYQQTPGQGLQFLFEYFSETQRNKGNFPGRFSGRQFSNSRSEMNVSTLELGDSALYLCASSLDGNSYNSPLHFGNGTRLTVT.

The chain uses TRBV5-5 and TRBJ2-1, with 14 bases identical to TRBD2. CDR1 is SGHKS and CDR2 is YYEKEE in the germline V gene (reference sequence). This CDR3 contains 16 residues. The V gene end was trimmed by 3 bases and the J gene end by 7 bases; junction bases not matched to a gene: 6. The CDR3 loop is CASSWTWTSGGNEQFF. The CDR3 DNA reads TGTGCCAGCAGCTGGACATGGACTAGCGGGGGGAATGAGCAGTTCTTC.

This clonotype has at least ten counts. V usage is TRBV7-2 and J usage is TRBJ2-3; possible D gene TRBD2, 6 bases. The germline gives CDR1 SGHTA, CDR2 FQGNSA. V was clipped by 5 bases and J by 3 bases, with 15 bases between them. There are 15 residues in the CDR3. The CDR3 DNA sequence: TGTGCCAGCAGCCCGGACGGGGGTGGAACAGATACGCAGTATTTT. As protein: CASSPDGGGTDTQYF.

The table lists this clonotype with many counts. This chain uses TRBV6-4 with TRBJ2-1; 10 bases line up with TRBD1. With 6 bases clipped from V and 5 bases from J, the junction kept 7 bases outside the gene matches. Germline assignment: CDR1 MRHNA and CDR2 SNTAGT. The CDR3 loop spans 15 amino acids. For the CDR3, the DNA is TGTGCCAGCAGAGCGGACAGGGGGTTCGACAATGAGCAGTTCTTC. Translating it yields CASRADRGFDNEQFF.

This chain links TRBV18 with TRBJ2-4; TRBD1 might be the D (6 bases). V dropped 5 bases and J dropped 5 bases, with 16 bases sitting between them. CDR1 and CDR2 (germline): KGHSH, LQKENI. There are 15 residues in the CDR3. The CDR3 region has the DNA TGTGCCAGCTCAGAAAGACAGGTTGGCGAAAACATTCAGTACTTC. Encoded protein: CASSERQVGENIQYF.

The chain links TRBV9 to TRBJ2-2, with D maybe TRBD2 (6 bases). Between the trimmed V and J ends, which lost 7 bases and 6 bases, there was a span of 13 bases. Germline CDR1 is SGDLS and CDR2 is YYNGEE. CDR3 length: 13 residues. CDR3 in amino acids: CASARGDAGELFF. CDR3 DNA sequence: TGTGCCAGCGCCCGCGGGGACGCCGGGGAGCTGTTTTTT.

CDR3 sequence reads: CASSQDWGQNTEAFF. The CDR3 coding sequence is TGTGCCAGCAGCCAAGATTGGGGACAGAACACTGAAGCTTTCTTT. J is TRBJ1-1 and V is TRBV3-1; a weak D match, TRBD1 (6 bases). The CDR3 contains 15 residues. V was trimmed by 0 bases and J by 1 base, leaving 9 bases between them. Germline lookup yields CDR1 LGHDT and CDR2 YNNKEL (reference sequence).

This chain connects TRBV7-9 to TRBJ2-2; D not certain. The CDR3 runs 15 residues. Germline-derived CDR1 and CDR2 are SEHNR and FQNEAQ (reference sequence). V lost 2 bases and J 6 bases, leaving 13 bases between the germline ends. DNA for the CDR3: TGTGCCAGCAGCTTACAAGGGCCGGCAGCCGGGGAGCTGTTTTTT. Protein product: CASSLQGPAAGELFF. Filled out from reference TRBV7-9 and TRBJ2-2, the complete variable domain reads DTGVSQNPRHKITKRGQNVTFRCDPISEHNRLYWYRQTLGQGPEFLTYFQNEAQLEKSRLLSDRFSAERPKGSFSTLEIQRTEQGDSAMYLCASSLQGPAAGELFFGEGSRLTVL.

Ten or more counts support this clonotype. The chain employs TRBV7-9 and TRBJ2-1; perhaps TRBD2 as D (7 bases). The CDR3 totals 15 residues. Trimming removed 3 bases at V and 6 bases at J, with 15 bases between. Germline values: CDR1 SEHNR, CDR2 FQNEAQ (reference sequence). As DNA, the CDR3 is TGTGCCAGCAGCTTTAGGGGGACTAACGTCAATGAGCAGTTCTTC. Its translation is CASSFRGTNVNEQFF.

This clonotype turned up a few times. This chain links TRBV7-2 with TRBJ2-3, with D perhaps matching TRBD2 (5 bases). V was shortened by 3 bases and J by 4 bases, with 11 bases between the two germline ends. Germline V gene sequence: CDR1 SGHTA, CDR2 FQGNSA. This CDR3 is built from 14 residues. CDR3 DNA sequence: TGTGCCAGCAGCTTCCCCGGGGTCGCAGATACGCAGTATTTT. It is translated as CASSFPGVADTQYF.

This chain links TRBV2 with TRBJ2-4, with unresolved D. Trimming removed 2 bases at V and 7 bases at J, with 6 bases between. The CDR3 loop spans 12 amino acids. Per the germline V gene, CDR1 is SNHLY and CDR2 is FYNNEI. CDR3: CASSELGNIQYF. CDR3 coding DNA: TGTGCCAGCAGTGAATTAGGGAACATTCAGTACTTC. The full variable domain, with the rest looked up from reference TRBV2 and TRBJ2-4, is EPEVTQTPSHQVTQMGQEVILRCVPISNHLYFYWYRQILGQKVEFLVSFYNNEISEKSEIFDDQFSVERPDGSNFTLKIRSTKLEDSAMYFCASSELGNIQYFGAGTRLSVL.

This CDR3 reads CSARDPLAGGPDTQYF. The CDR3 DNA reads as TGCAGTGCTAGAGATCCCCTAGCGGGGGGCCCAGATACGCAGTATTTT. This chain connects TRBV20-1 to TRBJ2-3; 11 nucleotides line up with TRBD2. CDR3 length equals 16 residues. V lost 0 bases, J lost 4 bases, and 6 bases stayed unmatched. Germline assignment: CDR1 DFQATT and CDR2 SNEGSKA (reference sequence).

The chain links TRBV20-1 to TRBJ2-5, with a weak D call TRBD1 (6 bases). V lost 5 bases and J lost 0, with 19 bases in between. Germline V gives CDR1 DFQATT, CDR2 SNEGSKA (reference sequence). There are 16 residues in the CDR3. CDR3 bases: TGCAGTGCTTCCGTGGGCAGGGGCCGGTACCAAGAGACCCAGTACTTC. It translates to CSASVGRGRYQETQYF.

This clonotype was detected only a few times. V usage is TRBV9 and J usage is TRBJ2-2; no firm D call. Trimming removed 4 bases from V and 1 base from J, with 11 bases in between. This CDR3 contains 15 residues. CDR1 is SGDLS, CDR2 YYNGEE, per germline. DNA for the CDR3: TGTGCCAGCAGCCTTCGGACCGAGAACACCGGGGAGCTGTTTTTT. Protein sequence: CASSLRTENTGELFF.